The rows below give T cell receptor beta chains drawn from one sample of a study of blood T cell repertoires in COVID-19. TCRdb keeps only in-frame clones here, not all; method: immunoSEQ multiplex PCR. The repertoire holds 150,000 or so clones, around 84% seen once, with roughly 8% in the top ten. The sample comprised peripheral blood. The receptors come from a woman aged 55-70 years with acute or convalescent COVID-19. CDR3s include the opening cysteine and the closing phenylalanine or tryptophan. D genes are given only for firm matches. Clone size is shown for a subset of rows, as once, few, many or a class of expanded clone.

TRBJ2-5 | TRBD1 | TRBV7-8 | - | 13 | TGTGCCAGCAGCCGGACAGGGGGAGAGACCCAGTACTTC | CASSRTGGETQYF
TRBJ1-2 | - | TRBV11-3 | once | 13 | TGTGCCAGCAGACCAACAGGGAGCTATGGCTACACCTTC | CASRPTGSYGYTF
TRBJ1-2 | - | TRBV10-3 | - | 13 | TGTGCCATCAACTCGGGACTTCACTATGGCTACACCTTC | CAINSGLHYGYTF
TRBJ1-5 | - | TRBV6-6 | - | 15 | TGTGCCAGCAGTCACAGGGAAGGTCAAGTCCAGCCCCAGCATTTT | CASSHREGQVQPQHF
TRBJ1-3 | TRBD1 | TRBV9 | - | 17 | TGTGCCAGCAGCGAACCATGGACAGGGGGATTTGGAAACACCATATATTTT | CASSEPWTGGFGNTIYF
TRBJ1-6 | - | TRBV5-1 | few | 14 | TGCGCCAGCAGCTTGGGGGACACCTCTTCACCCCTCCACTTT | CASSLGDTSSPLHF
TRBJ1-2 | - | TRBV28 | - | 14 | TGTGCCAGCAGTCCCCCAGGCTTGGGCTATGGCTACACCTTC | CASSPPGLGYGYTF
TRBJ1-2 | - | TRBV11-1 | - | 13 | TGTGCCAGCAGCCTCGGCAGGGCGGCTGGCTACACCTTC | CASSLGRAAGYTF
TRBJ1-2 | - | TRBV28 | - | 15 | TGTGCCAGCTTGCAGGGGTTGACGGTAAACTATGGCTACACCTTC | CASLQGLTVNYGYTF
TRBJ2-1 | - | TRBV10-3 | - | 15 | TGTGCCATCAGTGGTGTCGGGGTAAGGTACAATGAGCAGTTCTTC | CAISGVGVRYNEQFF
TRBJ1-1 | - | TRBV30 | once | 18 | TGTGCCTGGAGTGTATCGGTTCTCACGAGGAAGGCGGGCACTGAAGCTTTCTTT | CAWSVSVLTRKAGTEAFF
TRBJ1-5 | - | TRBV21-1 | - | 19 | TGTGCCAGCAGCAAAGGCCCGCCCGACGCGACAAGCCATCCAAGGCCCCAGCATTTT | CASSKGPPDATSHPRPQHF
TRBJ1-2 | - | TRBV5-1 | - | 14 | TGCGCCAGCAGCTTGGGCCAGGGCGGGGATGGCTACACCTTC | CASSLGQGGDGYTF
TRBJ1-1 | - | TRBV10-2 | - | 12 | TGCGCCAGCAATTTAGACGGAGGTGAAGCTTTCTTT | CASNLDGGEAFF
TRBJ1-5 | TRBD1 | TRBV4-1 | - | 16 | TGCGCCAGCAGCCAAGTTTACAGGGGTAGCAATCAGCCCCAGCATTTT | CASSQVYRGSNQPQHF
TRBJ2-7 | - | TRBV11-3 | - | 14 | TGTGCCAGCAGCCAGCTTTTCGGGGGCTACGAGCAGTACTTC | CASSQLFGGYEQYF
TRBJ2-7 | TRBD2 | TRBV19 | - | 16 | TGTGCCAATAGCCGGACCGCTAGCGGGGGCTCCTACGAGCAGTACTTC | CANSRTASGGSYEQYF
TRBJ2-3 | TRBD2 | TRBV7-6 | - | 15 | TGTGCCAGCAGCTTGGGGTCTAGCGGGGCCGATACGCAGTATTTT | CASSLGSSGADTQYF
TRBJ1-4 | - | TRBV7-9 | - | 14 | TGTGCCAGCAGCCCCGGGTTGGCTAATGAAAAACTGTTTTTT | CASSPGLANEKLFF
TRBJ1-4 | TRBD1 | TRBV18 | - | 12 | TGTGCCAGCTCACTGCGGACAGGGCAACTGTTTTTT | CASSLRTGQLFF
TRBJ1-5 | - | TRBV28 | few | 14 | TGTGCCAGCAGTTTACCTCTGGGGGGTAGGGCCCAGCATTTT | CASSLPLGGRAQHF
TRBJ2-7 | - | TRBV7-9 | - | 13 | TGTGCCAGCAGCCTAGATCATCCCTACGAGCAGTACTTC | CASSLDHPYEQYF
TRBJ1-2 | TRBD1 | TRBV19 | - | 13 | TGTGCCAGTACCTGGACAGGAAGCTATGGCTACACCTTC | CASTWTGSYGYTF
TRBJ1-2 | - | TRBV4-2 | - | 16 | TGTGCCAGCAGCCAAGAAACGGGAGGGGCGAGCTATGGCTACACCTTC | CASSQETGGASYGYTF
TRBJ2-1 | - | TRBV5-1 | - | 18 | TGCGCCAGCAGCCGGGGGGCCCTGGACGAAATTTCGGACAATGAGCAGTTCTTC | CASSRGALDEISDNEQFF
TRBJ2-7 | - | TRBV5-8 | - | 12 | TGTGCCAGCAGCCGTGGCCCCTACGAGCAGTACTTC | CASSRGPYEQYF
TRBJ1-4 | - | TRBV4-1 | - | 16 | TGCGCCAGCAGCCAAGAAGTCGGAGGGTTGGGTGAAAAACTGTTTTTT | CASSQEVGGLGEKLFF
TRBJ1-5 | - | TRBV18 | few | 13 | TGTGCCAGCTCACCATCACTGGATCAGCCCCAGCATTTT | CASSPSLDQPQHF
TRBJ1-4 | - | TRBV3-1/TRBV3-2 | - | 14 | TGTGCCAGCACCTCCAGGGTGGGTAATGAAAAACTGTTTTTT | CASTSRVGNEKLFF
TRBJ1-1 | - | TRBV7-2 | - | 14 | TGTGCCAGCAGCTTCACCGGGACTGACACTGAAGCTTTCTTT | CASSFTGTDTEAFF
TRBJ2-5 | - | TRBV5-1 | - | 16 | TGCGCCAGCAGCTTGGGGGGTCCAGCGGGCCAAGAGACCCAGTACTTC | CASSLGGPAGQETQYF
TRBJ1-1 | TRBD1 | TRBV6-1 | - | 15 | TGTGCCAGCAGTGAAGTCCGGACAGGGAACACTGAAGCTTTCTTT | CASSEVRTGNTEAFF
TRBJ2-3 | - | TRBV7-6 | - | 18 | TGTGCCAGCAGCTTAGAGGGCAGGCGGGTTTCTCCCACAGATACGCAGTATTTT | CASSLEGRRVSPTDTQYF
TRBJ2-1 | - | TRBV6-6 | - | 16 | TGTGCCAGCAGTTACTGCGGGGGCACGAAGTGCAATGAGCAGTTCTTC | CASSYCGGTKCNEQFF
TRBJ1-1 | TRBD1 | TRBV29-1 | - | 19 | TGCAGCGTTGAAGATCGGAAGAGGACAGGGCAGGTGGGTAGCACTGAAGCTTTCTTT | CSVEDRKRTGQVGSTEAFF
TRBJ1-3 | - | TRBV7-6 | few | 16 | TGTGCCAGCAGCTTAGTGTCGACAGCCTCTGGAAACACCATATATTTT | CASSLVSTASGNTIYF
TRBJ1-2 | TRBD1 | TRBV5-1 | - | 14 | TGCGCCAGCAGGGAGACAGGGGGGAATGGTGGCTACACCTTC | CASRETGGNGGYTF
TRBJ2-2 | - | TRBV6-5 | - | 15 | TGTGCCAGCAGACAACAGTCTGTTAACACCGGGGAGCTGTTTTTT | CASRQQSVNTGELFF
TRBJ1-4 | - | TRBV5-5 | - | 16 | TGTGCCAGCAGCTCAGGCCATTCTGCAACTAATGAAAAACTGTTTTTT | CASSSGHSATNEKLFF
TRBJ1-2 | - | TRBV7-9 | - | 17 | TGTGCCAGCAGCTCCTTAGAGACAGTCGGAAAAAACTATGGCTACACCTTC | CASSSLETVGKNYGYTF
TRBJ2-1 | - | TRBV19 | - | 14 | TGTGCCAGTAGTAGGCCCCCTGAATCACAAGAGCAGTTCTTC | CASSRPPESQEQFF
TRBJ1-1 | TRBD1 | TRBV5-8 | - | 18 | TGTGCCAGCAGCTTGGGTTATGGACAGGGAAGGCTGAACACTGAAGCTTTCTTT | CASSLGYGQGRLNTEAFF
TRBJ1-2 | TRBD1 | TRBV6-5 | - | 14 | TGTGCCAGCAGCCCCGGGACAGTTTTTAAAGGCTACACCTTC | CASSPGTVFKGYTF
TRBJ2-5 | - | TRBV11-3 | once | 15 | TGTGCCAGCAGCTTAGGTAGCGCGACCCAAGAGACCCAGTACTTC | CASSLGSATQETQYF
TRBJ1-5 | - | TRBV28 | - | 14 | TGTGCCAGCAGTTTGGTACAGTTCAATCAGCCCCAGCATTTT | CASSLVQFNQPQHF
TRBJ2-2 | - | TRBV5-4 | - | 14 | TGTGCCAGCTCGATGGGGGCTGAGGCCGGGGAGCTGTTTTTT | CASSMGAEAGELFF
TRBJ1-6 | - | TRBV2 | - | 11 | TGTGCCAGCAGCTCAGATTCACCCCTCCACTTT | CASSSDSPLHF
TRBJ1-5 | - | TRBV30 | - | 18 | TGTGCCTGGAGTGTACGGGTGGCGGCGGGGGAGTACAATCAGCCCCAGCATTTT | CAWSVRVAAGEYNQPQHF
TRBJ2-1 | TRBD1 | TRBV6-4 | - | 17 | TGTGCCAGCAGTGTACTTCCGGGACAGGGGGCAGGCAATGAGCAGTTCTTC | CASSVLPGQGAGNEQFF
TRBJ2-7 | TRBD1 | TRBV6-5 | few | 14 | TGTGCCAGCAGTTACGACAGGGAGCCCTACGAGCAGTACTTC | CASSYDREPYEQYF
TRBJ2-5 | TRBD2 | TRBV4-2 | - | 15 | TGTGCCAGCAGCCCACTAGCGGGGGGGCCGGAGACCCAGTACTTC | CASSPLAGGPETQYF
TRBJ2-7 | TRBD1 | TRBV28 | few | 14 | TGTGCCAGCAGTCCAAGGGACAGTACCTACGAGCAGTACTTC | CASSPRDSTYEQYF
TRBJ2-1 | TRBD2 | TRBV23-1 | - | 16 | TGCGCCAGCAGTCCGCGGGGAGGGGAGTGCTACAATGAGCAGTTCTTC | CASSPRGGECYNEQFF
TRBJ2-1 | TRBD2 | TRBV5-1 | - | 16 | TGCGCCAGCAGCCCACGGACTAGCGGGGTGTACAATGAGCAGTTCTTC | CASSPRTSGVYNEQFF
TRBJ2-7 | TRBD1 | TRBV6-5 | - | 14 | TGTGCCAGCAGTTACGGACAGGGGATCGGGCAGCAGTACTTC | CASSYGQGIGQQYF
TRBJ1-6 | - | TRBV12-3/TRBV12-4 | once | 13 | TGTGCCAGCAGTTTACGGGAAAATTCACCCCTCCACTTT | CASSLRENSPLHF
TRBJ1-4 | TRBD1 | TRBV19 | - | 14 | TGTGCCAGTAATTCGGACAGGGTTGGGGAAAAACTGTTTTTT | CASNSDRVGEKLFF
TRBJ1-3 | TRBD1 | TRBV3-1/TRBV3-2 | - | 14 | TGTGCCAGCTCTGACAGGGGCTCTGGAAACACCATATATTTT | CASSDRGSGNTIYF